This entry features one TCR beta chain sequence. TCRdb passed the RT-PCR reads through MiXCR, listing each CDR3 protein once. This sample has over 150,000 distinct CDR3 sequences; roughly 30% occur once, and the top ten carry 3.2%. The data stem from a study of patients and donors after allogeneic stem cell transplantation. The CDR3 spans 16 residues. V was pared by 0 bases and J by 6 bases, with 6 bases of the junction left unmatched. Germline-derived CDR1 and CDR2 are SGHAT and FQNNGV. This clonotype originated in a human donor who was either an allogeneic HSCT recipient or a stem cell or donor lymphocyte infusion donor (not recorded which). It is not recorded whose cells these are; they may come from a transplant donor. Material for sequencing was blood, either unsorted or a sorted T cell fraction (not recorded which). The V and J genes are TRBV11-2 and TRBJ2-1, with 9 bases fitting TRBD2. CDR3: CASSLERVAGVNEQFF. The CDR3 DNA reads TGTGCCAGCAGCTTAGAGCGGGTAGCGGGAGTCAATGAGCAGTTCTTC. The whole variable domain, filled in from reference TRBV11-2 and TRBJ2-1, reads EAGVAQSPRYKIIEKRQSVAFWCNPISGHATLYWYQQILGQGPKLLIQFQNNGVVDDSQLPKDRFSAERLKGVDSTLKIQPAKLEDSAVYLCASSLERVAGVNEQFFGPGTRLTVL.